These 11 T cell receptor beta chains were sequenced from one sample in a study of blood T cell repertoires in COVID-19. The data were produced by immunoSEQ multiplex PCR, yet TCRdb's version contains in-frame clones alone and is incomplete. The data show 150,000 or so clones, 85% to 90% seen once. The sequenced material came from peripheral blood. The receptors shown here come from a man in his late teens or twenties with COVID-19, enrolled during active disease.

This sequence joins TRBV15 and TRBJ2-7; 7 bases fit TRBD2. The germline CDR1 and CDR2 sequences are LNHNV and YYDKDF (reference sequence). CDR3 length equals 15 residues. Losses at the gene ends were 5 bases for V and 4 bases for J; bases not matched to a gene: 11. Here the CDR3 reads CATSGTERGRYEQYF. DNA of the CDR3: TGTGCCACCAGCGGAACGGAGCGGGGTCGGTACGAGCAGTACTTC.

The CDR3 DNA sequence: TGTGCCAGCAGCTTGGACGGGGTTCGAGGCACCGGGGAGCTGTTTTTT. Residues: CASSLDGVRGTGELFF. The rearrangement uses TRBV5-4 and TRBJ2-2; possible D gene TRBD2, 5 bases. This CDR3 spans 16 amino acids. Germline loops: CDR1 SGHNT, CDR2 YYREEE (reference sequence). Trimming shortened V by 0 bases and J by 4 bases, and 13 bases separated the two germline ends.

The chain employs TRBV30 and TRBJ2-5; D gene uncertain. Per the germline V gene, CDR1 is GTSNPN and CDR2 is SVGIG (reference sequence). V was trimmed by 1 base and J by 4 bases, leaving 10 bases between them. The CDR3 is 13 amino acids. CDR3 sequence (DNA): TGTGCCTGGAGTGCACGGGTCGGAGAGACCCAGTACTTC. This codes for CAWSARVGETQYF.

CDR3 region: CASSTRDRGYYNEQFF. The DNA for the CDR3 is TGTGCCAGTAGTACGCGGGACAGGGGCTACTACAATGAGCAGTTCTTC. The chain links TRBV19 to TRBJ2-1, with 10 bases lining up with TRBD1. The CDR3 length is 16 residues. The V segment lost 4 bases and the J segment 3 bases; nucleotides outside the gene matches: 6. From germline, CDR1 is LNHDA and CDR2 SQIVND (reference sequence).

The chain uses TRBV7-2 and TRBJ2-7, with a possible D match to TRBD2 (5 bases). Trimming took off 5 bases at V and 2 bases at J, with 10 bases between the two ends. From germline, CDR1 is SGHTA and CDR2 FQGNSA. This CDR3 region has 13 residues. The CDR3 loop is CASSVLATYEQYF. The CDR3 bases are TGTGCCAGCAGCGTCCTAGCAACCTACGAGCAGTACTTC.

V usage is TRBV7-2 and J usage is TRBJ2-7; D not resolved. The CDR3 runs 14 residues. Trimming stripped 5 bases from V and 2 bases from J, with 13 bases between. Germline V gives CDR1 SGHTA, CDR2 FQGNSA. The CDR3 region is CASSPHGTAYEQYF. CDR3 bases: TGTGCCAGCAGCCCCCATGGCACAGCCTACGAGCAGTACTTC.

This chain links TRBV21-1 with TRBJ1-1. TRBV21-1 is termed a pseudogene. This CDR3 spans 15 amino acids. The CDR3 here is CASSKGGCKNTEAFF. The CDR3 region has the DNA TGTGCCAGCAGCAAAGGCGGATGTAAAAACACTGAAGCTTTCTTT.

The gene calls are TRBV5-1 and TRBJ1-2; TRBD1 is a possible D gene (5 bases). Germline CDR1 and CDR2: SGHRS and YFSETQ. The CDR3 has 14 amino acids. V gave up 4 bases and J gave up 4 bases, with 14 bases separating them. CDR3 coding DNA: TGCGCCAGCAGCGAAGGAGACAGCCGCTATGGCTACACCTTC. This codes for CASSEGDSRYGYTF.

This clone was seen a few times. The chain has TRBV4-3 and TRBJ2-5; the D gene is possibly TRBD2 (6 bases). The CDR3 runs 15 residues. Per the germline V gene, CDR1 is LGHNA and CDR2 is YSLEER. V gave up 4 bases and J gave up 2 bases, with 14 bases separating them. In DNA, the CDR3 is TGCGCCAGCAGCCGCACGGGACTTTCACAAGAGACCCAGTACTTC. It yields the protein CASSRTGLSQETQYF.

The chain couples TRBV9 to TRBJ2-2; D gene uncertain. This CDR3 is built from 12 residues. CDR1 and CDR2 from the germline V gene are SGDLS and YYNGEE. Trimming took 4 bases from V and 4 from J, leaving 5 bases between them. This CDR3 reads CASSSLTGELFF. The CDR3 DNA reads TGTGCCAGCAGCTCTCTCACCGGGGAGCTGTTTTTT.

V gene TRBV21-1 combines with J gene TRBJ1-6; the table's D call, TRBD1, has no DNA check behind it. TRBV21-1 is an annotated pseudogene. This CDR3 is built from 19 residues. CDR3 nucleotides: TGTGCCAGCAGCAAAGCGTCAGGACAGGGAGCTGTTGGGAATTCACCCCTCCACTTT. This codes for CASSKASGQGAVGNSPLHF.